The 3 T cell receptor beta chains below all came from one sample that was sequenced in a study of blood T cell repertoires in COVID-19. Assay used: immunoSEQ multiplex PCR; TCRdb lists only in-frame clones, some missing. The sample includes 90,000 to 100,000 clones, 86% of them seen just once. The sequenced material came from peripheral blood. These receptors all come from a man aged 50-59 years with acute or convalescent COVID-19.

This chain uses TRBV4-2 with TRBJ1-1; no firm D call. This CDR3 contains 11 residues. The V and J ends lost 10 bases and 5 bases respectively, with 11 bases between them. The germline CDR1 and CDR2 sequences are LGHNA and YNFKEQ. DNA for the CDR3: TGTGCCACGGGAGTCGGGACTGAAGCTTTCTTT. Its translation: CATGVGTEAFF.

The CDR3 reads CASSQGTRYDNQPQHF. Written as DNA, the CDR3 is TGCGCCAGCAGCCAAGGAACGAGGTATGATAATCAGCCCCAGCATTTT. V usage is TRBV4-1 and J usage is TRBJ1-5; D unresolved. CDR1 MGHRA and CDR2 YSYEKL come from the germline V gene. V dropped 1 base and J dropped 4 bases, with 14 bases sitting between them. CDR3 size: 16 residues.

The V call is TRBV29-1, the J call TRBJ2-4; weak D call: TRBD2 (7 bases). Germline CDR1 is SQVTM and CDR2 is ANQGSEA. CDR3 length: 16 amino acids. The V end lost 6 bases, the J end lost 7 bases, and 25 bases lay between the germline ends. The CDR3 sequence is CSVKVSGGLSSNIQYF. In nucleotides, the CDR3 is TGCAGCGTCAAAGTGTCGGGGGGCCTGAGTTCGAACATTCAGTACTTC.